This T cell receptor (beta chain) was sequenced during a study of blood T cell repertoires in COVID-19. Study-level information: The United States, Italy and Spain supplied acute and convalescent COVID-19 samples.

Original processing notes: Amplified reference gene primers provided the basis for estimating nucleated cell counts. Only in-frame clones appear in the TCRdb table, and some are missing; sequencing was by immunoSEQ multiplex PCR. Clonal size and the V and J genes are those of that table, whereas D and trimming came from the DNA. The data hold around 250,000 clones, with around 83% observed a single time. Trimming removed 3 bases from V and 7 bases from J, with 18 bases in between. Looked up from germline, CDR1 is SNHLY and CDR2 is FYNNEI. This CDR3 comprises 15 residues. Specimen: peripheral blood. This TCR derives from a woman between 35 and 50 years old who had recovered from COVID-19. V gene TRBV2 combines with J gene TRBJ1-1; no reliable D call. The CDR3 DNA is TGTGCCAGCAGTGATGTCTCCGGGGAAATCCATGAAGCTTTCTTT. This sequence encodes CASSDVSGEIHEAFF.